This T cell receptor beta chain was sequenced for a study of post-analysis software for immune sequencing data. Study as a whole: The study covered relapsing-remitting, secondary progressive and progressive-relapsing courses of multiple sclerosis.

Unique-molecular-identifier-tagged TCR beta cDNA libraries were used. Out of 1 to 10 million T cells, a few hundred thousand cDNA molecules were generated. TCRdb processed the PCR reads anew with MiXCR; each CDR3 protein has one entry. Of about 800,000 distinct CDR3 sequences listed, 25% to 30% are singletons. The CDR3 spans 14 residues. Germline values: CDR1 MGHDK, CDR2 SYGVNS. This clonotype occurred a few times. The target antigen is unknown. Study observations and caveats: Relative to controls, patients had 4 or 5 TRBV segments at higher frequency, with TRBV5-6, TRBV5-1 and TRBV20-1 among these. Those with multiple sclerosis, the patient group, showed significantly lower normalized Chao1 diversity than controls. The F measure placed samples prepared in the same batch into strongly shared clusters.

This rearrangement joins TRBV25-1 to TRBJ2-7, with D perhaps assigned TRBD1 or TRBD2 (6 bases each). The J call may be incorrect, as the DNA end agrees better with TRBJ2-5. Sequenced sample: blood. The sequence was obtained from a girl between 5 and 17 years old with multiple sclerosis. CDR3 sequence reads: CASSVRGPVETQYF. The CDR3 coding sequence is TGTGCCAGCAGTGTACGGGGGCCAGTGGAGACCCAGTACTTC.